This TCR beta chain appears in the sequencing data of a study of T cell responses to AZD1222 COVID-19 vaccine. Across the study: Recipients boosted at about 4 weeks or about 12 weeks are pooled. Study results and limitations: A rise in Spike-specific TCR breadth and depth followed two AZD1222 doses. Sampling captured repertoires only after the peak T cell response. The number of AZD1222 recipients seropositive at baseline was only five to seven.

Germline assignment: CDR1 MNHEY and CDR2 SVGAGI. The CDR3 is made up of 15 amino acids. The V and J ends lost 8 bases and 7 bases, in that order; junction bases with no gene match: 8. Method: immunoSEQ multiplex PCR; TCRdb's copy keeps in-frame clones and lacks some. This sample has about 150,000 clones, with 90% to 95% found just once. Regarding this clone: Its antigen remains unidentified.

The source is an adult in good health. The sample here was peripheral blood, taken on day 0 of AZD1222 vaccination. This chain uses TRBV6-5 with TRBJ2-1; 13 positions agree with TRBD2. CDR3 loop: CASGTTSGGRNEQFF. The CDR3 DNA is TGTGCCAGCGGGACGACTAGCGGGGGGCGGAATGAGCAGTTCTTC.